This TCR beta chain was recovered during a study of blood T cell repertoires in COVID-19. Produced via immunoSEQ multiplex PCR; TCRdb's table is partial and in-frame only. The sample lists roughly 200,000 clones; around four fifths were seen once. Deletions cut 2 bases from V and 4 bases from J, with 9 bases between. CDR1 and CDR2 (germline): MDHEN, SYDVKM. The CDR3 length is 14 residues. Sequenced sample: peripheral blood. The source of this sequence is a human donor in a cohort sampled during active COVID-19. This sequence joins TRBV28 and TRBJ1-3; D uncertain. The CDR3: CASSLQVFGNTIYF. The DNA of the CDR3 is TGTGCCAGCAGTTTACAGGTCTTCGGAAACACCATATATTTT. The variable domain in full, with the rest retrieved from reference TRBV28 and TRBJ1-3, is DVKVTQSSRYLVKRTGEKVFLECVQDMDHENMFWYRQDPGLGLRLIYFSYDVKMKEKGDIPEGYSVSREKKERFSLILESASTNQTSMYLCASSLQVFGNTIYFGEGSWLTVV.